This entry features one T cell receptor (beta chain) sequence. Per germline, CDR1 MDHEN and CDR2 SYDVKM. The V end was cut by 2 bases, the J end by 5 bases, with 12 bases between. This CDR3 spans 14 amino acids. In the study's own analysis: How many nucleated cells were present was estimated from reference gene primer amplification. Some clones are missing from TCRdb's copy, which holds only in-frame ones; the method was immunoSEQ multiplex PCR. D and trimming were read from the DNA, whereas the V and J calls and clone size are those reported in that table. Of approximately 100,000 clones listed, approximately 87% are singletons. The data were taken from a study of blood T cell repertoires in COVID-19. Study as a whole: Acute and convalescent COVID-19 samples came from the United States, Italy and Spain.

Material: peripheral blood. The chain is built from TRBV28 and TRBJ1-1; D unclear. This TCR was recovered from a woman in her 30s with acute or convalescent COVID-19. The CDR3 is CASSLDYLGTEAFF. In DNA form, the CDR3 reads TGTGCCAGCAGTTTAGACTACTTGGGTACTGAAGCTTTCTTT.